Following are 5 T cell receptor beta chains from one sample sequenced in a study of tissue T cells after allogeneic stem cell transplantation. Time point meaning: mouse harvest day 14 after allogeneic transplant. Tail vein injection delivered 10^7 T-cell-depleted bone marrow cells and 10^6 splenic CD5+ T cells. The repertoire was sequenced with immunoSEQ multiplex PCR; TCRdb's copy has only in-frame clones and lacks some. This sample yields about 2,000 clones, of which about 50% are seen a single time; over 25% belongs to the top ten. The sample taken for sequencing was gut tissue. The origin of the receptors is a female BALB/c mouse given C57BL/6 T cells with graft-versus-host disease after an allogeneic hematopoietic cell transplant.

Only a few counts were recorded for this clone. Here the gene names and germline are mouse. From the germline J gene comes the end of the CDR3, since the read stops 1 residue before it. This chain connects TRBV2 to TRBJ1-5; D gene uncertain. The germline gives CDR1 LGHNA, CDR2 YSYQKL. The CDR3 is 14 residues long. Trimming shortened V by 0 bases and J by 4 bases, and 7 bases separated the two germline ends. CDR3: CASSQDGRNQAPLF. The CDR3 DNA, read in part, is TGTGCCAGCAGCCAAGATGGGAGAAACCAGGCTCCGCTT.

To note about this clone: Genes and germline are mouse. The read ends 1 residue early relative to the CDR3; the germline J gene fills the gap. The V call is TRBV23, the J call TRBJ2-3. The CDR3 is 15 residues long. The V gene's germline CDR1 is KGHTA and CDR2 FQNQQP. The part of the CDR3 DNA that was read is TGCTCCAGCAGTCAATCGGGGAGGAGTGCAGAAACGCTGTAT. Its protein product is CSSSQSGRSAETLY. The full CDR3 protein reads CSSSQSGRSAETLYF.

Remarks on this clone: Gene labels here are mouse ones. CDR3 DNA (partial): TGTGCCAGCAGGCCTCCGGGATCGGGCACCGGGCAGCTCTAC. Amino acids: CASRPPGSGTGQLY. The CDR3 in full is CASRPPGSGTGQLYF. The gene calls are TRBV15 and TRBJ2-2; no firm D call. The DNA ends 1 residue before the CDR3 does, and the rest of the CDR3 is filled in from the germline J gene. The CDR3 consists of 15 residues. Germline V gene lookup returns CDR1 SGHND and CDR2 FRSKSL. Trimming removed 6 bases at V and 4 bases at J, with 15 bases between.

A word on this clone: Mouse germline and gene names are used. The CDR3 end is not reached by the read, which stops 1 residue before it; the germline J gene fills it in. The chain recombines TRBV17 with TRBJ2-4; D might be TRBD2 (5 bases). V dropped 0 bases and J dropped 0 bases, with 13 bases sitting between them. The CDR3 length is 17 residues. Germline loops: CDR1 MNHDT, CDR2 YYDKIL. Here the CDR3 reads CASSRDGVLFSQNTLYF. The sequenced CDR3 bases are TGTGCTAGCAGTAGAGATGGGGTCCTCTTTAGTCAAAACACCTTGTAC.

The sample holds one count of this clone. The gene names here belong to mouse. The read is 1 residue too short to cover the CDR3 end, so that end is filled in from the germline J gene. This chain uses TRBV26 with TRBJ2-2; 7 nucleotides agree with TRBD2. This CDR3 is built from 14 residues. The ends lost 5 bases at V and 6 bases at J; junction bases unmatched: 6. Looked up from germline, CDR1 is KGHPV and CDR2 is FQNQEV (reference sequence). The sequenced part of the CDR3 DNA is TGTGCCAGCAGTTCGACTGGGCCCCCCGGGCAGCTCTAC. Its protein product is CASSSTGPPGQLY. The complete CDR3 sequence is CASSSTGPPGQLYF.